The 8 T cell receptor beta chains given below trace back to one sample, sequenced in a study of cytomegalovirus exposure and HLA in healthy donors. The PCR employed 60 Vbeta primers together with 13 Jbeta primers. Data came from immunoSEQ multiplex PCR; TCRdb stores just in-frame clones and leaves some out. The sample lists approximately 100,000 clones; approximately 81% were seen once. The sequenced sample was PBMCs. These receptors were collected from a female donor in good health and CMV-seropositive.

The CDR3 loop is CASTQPGEGGNEQFF. The CDR3 DNA reads as TGTGCCAGCACCCAACCCGGGGAAGGAGGCAATGAGCAGTTCTTC. The chain carries TRBV27 and TRBJ2-1, with a possible D match to TRBD2 (5 bases). V lost 7 bases and J lost 6, with 19 bases in between. CDR1 and CDR2 from the germline V gene are MNHEY and SMNVEV (reference sequence). The CDR3 totals 15 residues.

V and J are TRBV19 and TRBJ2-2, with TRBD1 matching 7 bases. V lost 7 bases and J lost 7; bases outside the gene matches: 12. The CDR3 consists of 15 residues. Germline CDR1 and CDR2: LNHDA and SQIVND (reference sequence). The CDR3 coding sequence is TGTGCCAGTAAGGGGGCCGGGCTAGCAGGCGGGGAGCTGTTTTTT. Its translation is CASKGAGLAGGELFF. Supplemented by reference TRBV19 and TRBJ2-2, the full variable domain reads DGGITQSPKYLFRKEGQNVTLSCEQNLNHDAMYWYRQDPGQGLRLIYYSQIVNDFQKGDIAEGYSVSREKKESFPLTVTSAQKNPTAFYLCASKGAGLAGGELFFGEGSRLTVL.

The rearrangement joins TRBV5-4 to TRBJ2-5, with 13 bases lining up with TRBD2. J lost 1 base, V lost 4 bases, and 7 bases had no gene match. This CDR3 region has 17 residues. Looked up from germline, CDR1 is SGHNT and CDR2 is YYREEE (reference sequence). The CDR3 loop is CASSRGLAGALQETQYF. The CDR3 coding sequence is TGTGCCAGCAGCCGCGGACTAGCGGGAGCACTCCAAGAGACCCAGTACTTC. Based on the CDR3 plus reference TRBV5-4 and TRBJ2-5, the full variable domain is ETGVTQSPTHLIKTRGQQVTLRCSSQSGHNTVSWYQQALGQGPQFIFQYYREEENGRGNFPPRFSGLQFPNYSSELNVNALELDDSALYLCASSRGLAGALQETQYFGPGTRLLVL.

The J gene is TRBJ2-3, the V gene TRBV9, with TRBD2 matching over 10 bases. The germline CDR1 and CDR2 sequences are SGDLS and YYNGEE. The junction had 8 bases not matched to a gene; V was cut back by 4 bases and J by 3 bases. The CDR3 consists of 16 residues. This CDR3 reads CASSTQAGGSTDTQYF. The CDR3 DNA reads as TGTGCCAGCAGCACCCAAGCGGGGGGGTCGACAGATACGCAGTATTTT. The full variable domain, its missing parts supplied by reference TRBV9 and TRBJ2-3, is DSGVTQTPKHLITATGQRVTLRCSPRSGDLSVYWYQQSLDQGLQFLIQYYNGEERAKGNILERFSAQQFPDLHSELNLSSLELGDSALYFCASSTQAGGSTDTQYFGPGTRLTVL.

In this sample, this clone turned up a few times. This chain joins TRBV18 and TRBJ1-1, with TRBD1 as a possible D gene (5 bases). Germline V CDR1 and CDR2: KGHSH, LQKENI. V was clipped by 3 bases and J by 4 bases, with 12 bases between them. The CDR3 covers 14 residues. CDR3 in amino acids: CASSPAWGGTEAFF. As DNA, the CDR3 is TGTGCCAGCTCACCCGCCTGGGGGGGCACTGAAGCTTTCTTT.

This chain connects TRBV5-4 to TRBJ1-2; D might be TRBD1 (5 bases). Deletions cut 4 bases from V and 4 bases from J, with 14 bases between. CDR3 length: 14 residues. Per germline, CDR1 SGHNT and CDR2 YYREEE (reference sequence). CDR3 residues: CASSPGRGGYGYTF. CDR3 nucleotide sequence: TGTGCCAGCAGCCCTGGAAGGGGTGGCTATGGCTACACCTTC.

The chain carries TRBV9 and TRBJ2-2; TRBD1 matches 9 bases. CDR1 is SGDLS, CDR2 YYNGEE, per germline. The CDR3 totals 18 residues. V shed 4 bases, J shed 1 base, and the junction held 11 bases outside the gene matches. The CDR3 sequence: CASSPGTGWVMNTGELFF. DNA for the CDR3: TGTGCCAGCAGCCCCGGGACAGGGTGGGTCATGAACACCGGGGAGCTGTTTTTT.

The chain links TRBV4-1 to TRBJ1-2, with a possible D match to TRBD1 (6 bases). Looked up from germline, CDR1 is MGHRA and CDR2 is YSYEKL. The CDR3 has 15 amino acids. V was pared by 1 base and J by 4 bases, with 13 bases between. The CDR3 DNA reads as TGCGCCAGCAGCCAAGTCCAGGGGAATAGCTATGGCTACACCTTC. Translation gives CASSQVQGNSYGYTF.